This T cell receptor beta chain originates from a study of cytotoxic CD8 clonotypes in ibrutinib-treated CLL. TCR beta library input comprised about 1.9 micrograms of genomic DNA from cryopreserved PBMCs. V trimming: 6 bases; J trimming: 0 bases; junction bases outside the gene matches: 8. The CDR3 has 16 residues. Germline V gives CDR1 SQVTM, CDR2 ANQGSEA. Clones were read by immunoSEQ multiplex PCR, and TCRdb kept only the in-frame ones, dropping some. The table includes over 30,000 clones, 65% to 70% detected once. The rearrangement links TRBV29-1 to TRBJ1-6, with TRBD1 identical over 7 bases. This clonotype was sampled from a human donor with chronic lymphocytic leukemia. The sequencing here drew on PBMCs, taken at disease progression, from a patient treated with ibrutinib. CDR3 bases: TGCAGCGTACAAGAGGACAGGACCTCCTATAATTCACCCCTCCACTTT. Translated: CSVQEDRTSYNSPLHF.